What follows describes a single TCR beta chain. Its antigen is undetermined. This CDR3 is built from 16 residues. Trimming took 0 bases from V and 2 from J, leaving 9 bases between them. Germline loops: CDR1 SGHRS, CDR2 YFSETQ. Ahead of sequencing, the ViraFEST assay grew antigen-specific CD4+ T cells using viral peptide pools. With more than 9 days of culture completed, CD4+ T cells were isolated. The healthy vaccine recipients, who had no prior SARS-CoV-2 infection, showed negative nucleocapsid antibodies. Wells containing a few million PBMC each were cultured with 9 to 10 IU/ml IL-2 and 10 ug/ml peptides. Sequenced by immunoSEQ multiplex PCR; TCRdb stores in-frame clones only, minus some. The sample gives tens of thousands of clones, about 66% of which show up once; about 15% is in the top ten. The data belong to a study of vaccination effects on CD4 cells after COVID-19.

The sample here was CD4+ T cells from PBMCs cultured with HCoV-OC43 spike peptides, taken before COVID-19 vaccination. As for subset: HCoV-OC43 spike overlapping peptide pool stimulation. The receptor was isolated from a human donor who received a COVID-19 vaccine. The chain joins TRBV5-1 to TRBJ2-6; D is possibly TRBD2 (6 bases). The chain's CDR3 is CASSLVGGAGANVLTF. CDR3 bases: TGCGCCAGCAGCTTGGTGGGGGGAGCTGGGGCCAACGTCCTGACTTTC.